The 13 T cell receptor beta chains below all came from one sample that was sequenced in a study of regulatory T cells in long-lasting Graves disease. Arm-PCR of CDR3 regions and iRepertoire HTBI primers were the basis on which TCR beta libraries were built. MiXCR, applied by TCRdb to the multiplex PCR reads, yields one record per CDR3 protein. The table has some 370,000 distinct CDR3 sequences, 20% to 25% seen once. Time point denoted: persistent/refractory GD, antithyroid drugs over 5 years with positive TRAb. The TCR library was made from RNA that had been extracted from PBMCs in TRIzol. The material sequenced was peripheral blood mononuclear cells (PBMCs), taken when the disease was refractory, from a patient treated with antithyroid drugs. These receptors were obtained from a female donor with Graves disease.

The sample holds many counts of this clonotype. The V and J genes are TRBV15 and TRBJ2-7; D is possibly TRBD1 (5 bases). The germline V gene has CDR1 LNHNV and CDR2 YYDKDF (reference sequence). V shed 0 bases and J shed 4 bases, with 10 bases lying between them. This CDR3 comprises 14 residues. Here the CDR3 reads CATSRDRVDYEQYF. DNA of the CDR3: TGTGCCACCAGCAGAGACAGGGTGGATTACGAGCAGTACTTC.

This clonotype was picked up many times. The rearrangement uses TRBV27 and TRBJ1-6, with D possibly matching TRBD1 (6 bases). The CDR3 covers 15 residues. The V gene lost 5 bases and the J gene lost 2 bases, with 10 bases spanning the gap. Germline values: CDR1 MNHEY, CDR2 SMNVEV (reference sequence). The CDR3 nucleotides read TGTGCCAGCAGTATCGGGACAACCTATAATTCACCCCTCCACTTT. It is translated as CASSIGTTYNSPLHF.

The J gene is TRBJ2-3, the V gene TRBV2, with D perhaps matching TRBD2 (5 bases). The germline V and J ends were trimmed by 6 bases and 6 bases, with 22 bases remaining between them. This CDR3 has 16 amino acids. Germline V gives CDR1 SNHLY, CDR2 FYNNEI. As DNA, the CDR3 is TGTGCCAGCAGCGAGAGAGCGAGGACTCTTAGGGATACGCAGTATTTT. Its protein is CASSERARTLRDTQYF.

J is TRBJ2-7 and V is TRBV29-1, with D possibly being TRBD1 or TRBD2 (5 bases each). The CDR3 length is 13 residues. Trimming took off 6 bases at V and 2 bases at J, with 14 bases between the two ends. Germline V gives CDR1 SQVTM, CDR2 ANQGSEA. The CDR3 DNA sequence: TGCAGCGTGACCGGGACGGGTCCCTACGAGCAGTACTTC. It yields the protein CSVTGTGPYEQYF.

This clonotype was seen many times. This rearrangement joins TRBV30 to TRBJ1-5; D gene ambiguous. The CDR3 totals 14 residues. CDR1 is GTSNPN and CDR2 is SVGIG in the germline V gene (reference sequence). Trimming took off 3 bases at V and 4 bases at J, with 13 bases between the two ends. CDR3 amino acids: CAWSLGVGNQPQHF. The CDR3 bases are TGTGCCTGGAGCCTCGGGGTTGGGAATCAGCCCCAGCATTTT. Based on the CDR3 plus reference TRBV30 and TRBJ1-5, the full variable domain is SQTIHQWPATLVQPVGSPLSLECTVEGTSNPNLYWYRQAAGRGLQLLFYSVGIGQISSEVPQNLSASRPQDRQFILSSKKLLLSDSGFYLCAWSLGVGNQPQHFGDGTRLSIL.

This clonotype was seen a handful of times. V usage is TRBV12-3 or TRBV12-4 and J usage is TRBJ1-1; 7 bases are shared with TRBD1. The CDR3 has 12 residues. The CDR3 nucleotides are TGTGCTACAGACAGGGCGAACACTGAAGCTTTCTTT. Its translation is CATDRANTEAFF.

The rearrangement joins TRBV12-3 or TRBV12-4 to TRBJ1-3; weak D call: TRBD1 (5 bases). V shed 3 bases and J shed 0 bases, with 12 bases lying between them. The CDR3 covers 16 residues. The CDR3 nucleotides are TGTGCCAGCAGTTTTTGGGGACCGAACTCTGGAAACACCATATATTTT. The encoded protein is CASSFWGPNSGNTIYF.

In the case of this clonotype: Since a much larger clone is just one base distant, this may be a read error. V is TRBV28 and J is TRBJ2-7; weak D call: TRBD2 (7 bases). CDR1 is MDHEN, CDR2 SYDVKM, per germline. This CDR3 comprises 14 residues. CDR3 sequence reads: CAGSYPAGAHEQYF. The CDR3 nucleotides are TGTGCCGGCAGCTACCCCGCGGGGGCCCACGAGCAGTACTTC.

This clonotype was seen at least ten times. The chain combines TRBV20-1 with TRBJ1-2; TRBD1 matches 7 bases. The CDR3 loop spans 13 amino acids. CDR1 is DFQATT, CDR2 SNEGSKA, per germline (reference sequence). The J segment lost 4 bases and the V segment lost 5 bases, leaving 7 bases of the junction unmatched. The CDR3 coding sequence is TGCAGTGCTGTAAGACAGGGAATCTATGGCTACACCTTC. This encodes CSAVRQGIYGYTF.

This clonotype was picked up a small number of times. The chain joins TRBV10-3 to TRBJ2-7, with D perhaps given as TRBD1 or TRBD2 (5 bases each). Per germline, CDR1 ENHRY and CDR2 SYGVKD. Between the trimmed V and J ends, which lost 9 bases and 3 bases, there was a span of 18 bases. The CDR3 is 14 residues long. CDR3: CAMDAYGGHYEQYF. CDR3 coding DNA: TGTGCCATGGACGCGTATGGAGGACACTACGAGCAGTACTTC.

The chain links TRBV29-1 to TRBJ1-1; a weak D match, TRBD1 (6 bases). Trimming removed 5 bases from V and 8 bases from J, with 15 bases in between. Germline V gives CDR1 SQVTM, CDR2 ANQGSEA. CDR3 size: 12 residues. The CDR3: CSVQRGTGEAFF. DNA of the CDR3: TGCAGCGTTCAAAGGGGTACAGGGGAAGCTTTCTTT.

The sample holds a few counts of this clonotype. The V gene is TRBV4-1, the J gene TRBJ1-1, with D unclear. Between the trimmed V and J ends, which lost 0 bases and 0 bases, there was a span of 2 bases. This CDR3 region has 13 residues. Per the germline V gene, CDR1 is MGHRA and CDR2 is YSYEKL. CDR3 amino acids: CASSQEVNTEAFF. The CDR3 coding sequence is TGCGCCAGCAGCCAAGAAGTGAACACTGAAGCTTTCTTT.

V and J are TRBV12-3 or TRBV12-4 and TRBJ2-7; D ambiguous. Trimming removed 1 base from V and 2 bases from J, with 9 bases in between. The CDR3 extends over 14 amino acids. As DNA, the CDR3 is TGTGCCAGCAGTTTAGAAGGCAGAACCTACGAGCAGTACTTC. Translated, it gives CASSLEGRTYEQYF.